One T cell receptor (beta chain) is described in this entry. Its antigen remains unidentified. The CDR3 spans 11 residues. Germline CDR1 and CDR2: SQVTM and ANQGSEA. The sample belongs to a study of monozygotic twins with inflammatory bowel disease. The study, taken as a whole, reports: Distinction of different T cell subtypes was not possible. IBD patients, compared with healthy twins, shared fewer clonotypes with others (especially with disease activity). In these data, no single strong IBD-associated signal or clonotype received support.

TCRdb reprocessed the 5' RACE reads; each CDR3 protein has one entry and no DNA is given. This sample's table reports around 400,000 distinct CDR3 sequences. Every donor provided one blood sample measuring less than 3 ml. The TCR sequence derives from a human donor with ulcerative colitis or Crohn's disease, or a healthy co-twin of an affected twin (not recorded which). The sample was blood. J is TRBJ1-2 and V is TRBV29-1. The CDR3 here is CSVVTAYGYTF.